This T cell receptor (beta chain) was profiled in a study of shared clonotypes between healthy human individuals. Points from the study as a whole: Clonotype sharing among donors, it was expected, would be affected by sequencing depth.

Concerning this clone: Its target is unknown.

Here immunoSEQ multiplex PCR was the method, and the copy in TCRdb shows in-frame clones only, minus some. This table holds about 2.4 million clones, approximately 93% found once. CDR1 LNHDA and CDR2 SQIVND come from the germline V gene (reference sequence). The CDR3 consists of 17 residues. With V trimmed by 3 bases and J by 3 bases, 10 bases remained unmatched. The J gene is TRBJ2-7, the V gene TRBV19; 11 bases line up with TRBD2. Input material: naive CD4+ T cells from PBMCs. Indicated subset: CD45RA+ positively selected. The clonotype comes from a man aged 18-30 years in good health. Some clones in this sample may be carry-over from other donors' samples. CDR3 region: CASSITRASGRFYEQYF. The DNA of the CDR3 is TGTGCCAGTAGTATTACGCGGGCTAGCGGGAGGTTCTACGAGCAGTACTTC.